The entry below gives a single T cell receptor beta chain sequence along with its context. Its antigen is still unknown. The data were taken from a study of cytomegalovirus exposure and HLA in healthy donors. Study-wide results and limits: Sequencing probably produced one cluster of sequence variants that were highly shared. Accurate prediction of most subjects' HLA-A and HLA-B alleles from TCR beta sequences was reported. In a later analysis, common viral pathogens appeared linked to several of the most significant clusters.

PCR was performed using 60 Vbeta and 13 Jbeta primers. The repertoire was sequenced with immunoSEQ multiplex PCR; TCRdb's copy has only in-frame clones and lacks some. The data hold 57,000 or so clones, with roughly 70% observed a single time. V was cut by 4 bases and J by 0 bases, with 9 bases left in between. The CDR3 length is 14 residues. The germline CDR1 and CDR2 sequences are LNHDA and SQIVND (reference sequence). The receptor was isolated from a woman in her fifties or sixties in good health and CMV-seropositive. Specimen: PBMCs. V gene TRBV19 combines with J gene TRBJ1-2; D may be TRBD1 (6 bases). CDR3 loop: CASSKTGTNYGYTF. The CDR3 nucleotides are TGTGCCAGTAGTAAAACAGGGACTAACTATGGCTACACCTTC. The variable domain in full, with the rest retrieved from reference TRBV19 and TRBJ1-2, is DGGITQSPKYLFRKEGQNVTLSCEQNLNHDAMYWYRQDPGQGLRLIYYSQIVNDFQKGDIAEGYSVSREKKESFPLTVTSAQKNPTAFYLCASSKTGTNYGYTFGSGTRLTVV.